This TCR beta chain came from a study of blood T cell repertoires in COVID-19. As for the study in general: Samples representing acute and convalescent COVID-19 were sourced from the United States, Italy and Spain. Nucleic acid was either cDNA or gDNA, and it came from T cells, B-cell-depleted T cells, or PBMCs.

In the authors' workflow: Using reference gene primer amplification, nucleated cell counts were estimated. The protocol was immunoSEQ multiplex PCR, while the TCRdb copy is restricted to in-frame clones and leaves out a portion. V and J calls and clone size are as listed in that table; D and trimming were resolved from the DNA. The sample includes 200,000 to 300,000 clones, roughly 88% of them seen just once. The source material was peripheral blood. The source is a man aged 40-55 years who had recovered from COVID-19.

DNA of the CDR3: TGTGCCAGCAGGCCCGACAACACTGGGGCCAACGTCCTGACTTTC. Translation gives CASRPDNTGANVLTF. The chain links TRBV7-9 to TRBJ2-6; D remains ambiguous. The CDR3 contains 15 residues. Germline V CDR1 and CDR2: SEHNR, FQNEAQ (reference sequence). The germline V and J ends were trimmed by 6 bases and 2 bases, with 11 bases remaining between them.